One and the same sample provided the 17 T cell receptor beta chains below, sequenced in a study of shared clonotypes between healthy human individuals. Sequencing was performed with immunoSEQ multiplex PCR; in TCRdb, only in-frame clones are kept and a portion is missing. The profile shows a few million clones, around 94% of them singletons. The sequenced sample was naive CD4+ T cells sorted from blood. Regarding subset: CD45RA+ positively selected. The receptor set was obtained from a man aged 18 to 30 in good health.

Notes on this clone: Mismatch with germline at one junction end may stem from a read error. The chain employs TRBV5-6 and TRBJ2-7; 9 positions agree with TRBD2. The V gene's germline CDR1 is SGHDT and CDR2 YYEEEE. This CDR3 has 11 residues. CDR3 protein: CASSRGLARHF. CDR3 DNA sequence: TGTGCCAGCAGCCGAGGACTAGCGAGGCACTTC.

This chain connects TRBV9 to TRBJ1-1; possible D gene TRBD1, 6 bases. Germline CDR1 SGDLS, CDR2 YYNGEE. The CDR3 spans 15 residues. Trimming pared 4 bases from V and 2 bases from J, leaving 15 bases between. CDR3 sequence: CASSPTGTPNTEAFF. CDR3 DNA: TGTGCCAGCAGCCCTACCGGGACACCTAACACTGAAGCTTTCTTT. The whole variable domain, filled in from reference TRBV9 and TRBJ1-1, reads DSGVTQTPKHLITATGQRVTLRCSPRSGDLSVYWYQQSLDQGLQFLIQYYNGEERAKGNILERFSAQQFPDLHSELNLSSLELGDSALYFCASSPTGTPNTEAFFGQGTRLTVV.

The chain recombines TRBV30 with TRBJ1-2; the D gene is possibly TRBD1 (5 bases). The V end was cut by 1 base, the J end by 7 bases, with 16 bases between. The germline V gene encodes CDR1 GTSNPN and CDR2 SVGIG (reference sequence). This CDR3 is 14 amino acids long. The CDR3 nucleotides are TGTGCCTGGAGTGCTCAGGGTGTCTTGGGTGGCTACACCTTC. Protein: CAWSAQGVLGGYTF.

The chain carries TRBV7-2 and TRBJ1-4, with D unclear. Trimming shortened V by 2 bases and J by 2 bases, and 3 bases separated the two germline ends. Germline V gene sequence: CDR1 SGHTA, CDR2 FQGNSA. The CDR3 covers 13 residues. In DNA form, the CDR3 reads TGTGCCAGCAGCTTAACCACTAATGAAAAACTGTTTTTT. It translates to CASSLTTNEKLFF.

The chain combines TRBV4-3 with TRBJ2-1, with 12 bases identical to TRBD2. J lost 9 bases, V lost 1 base, and 10 bases had no gene match. CDR3 length equals 17 residues. The V gene's germline CDR1 is LGHNA and CDR2 YSLEER. Here the CDR3 DNA reads TGCGCCAGCAGCCAAGCCCATGGACTAGCGGGGATTGGTGAGCAGTTCTTC. Residues: CASSQAHGLAGIGEQFF.

In regard to this clone: The same CDR3 is also encoded by other DNA sequences in this sample. The V and J genes are TRBV19 and TRBJ1-4, with D possibly matching TRBD1 (6 bases). V lost 6 bases, J lost 2 bases, and 13 bases lay in between. Germline CDR1 and CDR2: LNHDA and SQIVND (reference sequence). The CDR3 spans 15 residues. CDR3 protein: CASSRQQGTNEKLFF. CDR3 bases: TGTGCCAGTAGCCGCCAACAGGGTACTAATGAAAAACTGTTTTTT.

The sample holds one count of this clone. This rearrangement joins TRBV9 to TRBJ2-3; a possible D gene is TRBD2 (6 bases). Germline CDR1 is SGDLS and CDR2 is YYNGEE. The CDR3 sequence is 15 residues long. V was clipped by 0 bases and J by 2 bases, with 10 bases between them. The CDR3 loop reads CASSVDGRTTDTQYF. CDR3 nucleotides: TGTGCCAGCAGCGTAGACGGGAGAACCACAGATACGCAGTATTTT. Drawing the rest from reference TRBV9 and TRBJ2-3, the complete variable domain is DSGVTQTPKHLITATGQRVTLRCSPRSGDLSVYWYQQSLDQGLQFLIQYYNGEERAKGNILERFSAQQFPDLHSELNLSSLELGDSALYFCASSVDGRTTDTQYFGPGTRLTVL.

The chain uses TRBV5-8 and TRBJ1-6; TRBD1 aligns across 8 bases. V shed 6 bases, J shed 7 bases, and the junction held 6 bases outside the gene matches. CDR1 and CDR2 from the germline V gene are SGHTS and YDEGEE. CDR3 size: 14 residues. In nucleotides, the CDR3 is TGTGCCAGCACCAACCGGGACAGGAATTCACCCCTCCACTTT. It codes for CASTNRDRNSPLHF.

A single count supports this clone. The CDR3 reads CASSLRGSGSIEQFF. Here the CDR3 DNA reads TGTGCCAGCAGCTTACGCGGGAGTGGTTCCATTGAGCAGTTCTTC. The chain recombines TRBV7-2 with TRBJ2-1, with 7 bases that match TRBD2. Germline V CDR1 and CDR2: SGHTA, FQGNSA. The CDR3 runs to 15 residues. The J segment lost 9 bases and the V segment lost 2 bases, leaving 10 bases of the junction unmatched.

This clone occurred once. This chain connects TRBV7-9 to TRBJ2-7; TRBD1 agrees at 7 bases. This CDR3 contains 14 residues. Trimming removed 7 bases from V and 2 bases from J; junction bases left unmatched: 8. Germline V gene sequence: CDR1 SEHNR, CDR2 FQNEAQ (reference sequence). CDR3 bases: TGTGCCAGCAACACAGGGGCCCTGGCCTACGAGCAGTACTTC. Translated: CASNTGALAYEQYF.

V is TRBV18 and J is TRBJ1-5; D is perhaps TRBD1 (5 bases). The germline V gene encodes CDR1 KGHSH and CDR2 LQKENI. This CDR3 comprises 16 residues. V was cut by 2 bases and J by 0 bases, with 11 bases left in between. The DNA for the CDR3 is TGTGCCAGCTCACCAGGGGCAGGAGATAGCAATCAGCCCCAGCATTTT. Its protein is CASSPGAGDSNQPQHF.

This clone has just a few counts. Other DNA sequences from this sample encode an identical CDR3 as well. The chain employs TRBV19 and TRBJ2-2; D remains unclear. The CDR3 sequence is 12 residues long. V dropped 4 bases and J dropped 0 bases, with 0 bases sitting between them. CDR1 and CDR2 (germline): LNHDA, SQIVND (reference sequence). The CDR3 reads CASSTNTGELFF. The CDR3 DNA sequence: TGTGCCAGTAGTACGAACACCGGGGAGCTGTTTTTT.

This clone was found once. The gene calls are TRBV18 and TRBJ1-2; 8 bases agree with TRBD1. The CDR3 contains 15 residues. CDR1 and CDR2 (germline): KGHSH, LQKENI. The ends lost 6 bases at V and 3 bases at J; junction bases unmatched: 9. The CDR3 is CASSPRQGIDYGYTF. The CDR3 DNA reads TGTGCCAGCTCCCCAAGACAGGGGATCGACTATGGCTACACCTTC.

The V call is TRBV29-1, the J call TRBJ2-1; 12 nucleotides agree with TRBD2. With 4 bases clipped from V and 8 bases from J, the junction kept 6 bases outside the gene matches. This CDR3 has 14 amino acids. CDR1 and CDR2 (germline): SQVTM, ANQGSEA. The CDR3 loop reads CSVVTSGSIDEQFF. CDR3 coding DNA: TGCAGCGTTGTGACTAGCGGGAGTATCGATGAGCAGTTCTTC.

J is TRBJ2-7 and V is TRBV5-1; 7 nucleotides match TRBD1. Trimming cost V 1 base and J 0 bases; bases outside gene matches: 4. The CDR3 covers 15 residues. The germline V gene encodes CDR1 SGHRS and CDR2 YFSETQ. The CDR3 here is CASSLTTGSSYEQYF. The CDR3 DNA reads TGCGCCAGCAGCTTGACGACAGGGAGCTCCTACGAGCAGTACTTC.

The chain couples TRBV10-3 to TRBJ1-4; 10 nucleotides line up with TRBD1. With 6 bases clipped from V and 5 bases from J, the junction kept 3 bases outside the gene matches. The CDR3 has 14 amino acids. Germline lookup yields CDR1 ENHRY and CDR2 SYGVKD. The DNA of the CDR3 is TGTGCCATCAGGGGGGGACAGGGGAATGAAAAACTGTTTTTT. Translation: CAIRGGQGNEKLFF.

This chain links TRBV11-2 with TRBJ2-7, with D unresolved. V was clipped by 4 bases and J by 6 bases, with 13 bases between them. Looked up from germline, CDR1 is SGHAT and CDR2 is FQNNGV. There are 13 residues in the CDR3. CDR3: CASSSSVDREQYF. The CDR3 DNA is TGTGCCAGCAGCTCGAGTGTTGATCGCGAGCAGTACTTC.